Listed below are T cell receptor beta chains from one sample, sequenced in a study of radiotherapy plus CTLA-4 blockade in lung cancer. TCRdb keeps only in-frame clones here, not all; method: immunoSEQ multiplex PCR. This table has 50,000 to 75,000 clones, around 77% appearing once. The sample was peripheral blood, taken from a patient treated with radiotherapy plus ipilimumab. These receptor sequences come from a human donor with non-small cell lung cancer who had a complete response to radiotherapy plus ipilimumab. Both conserved end residues are part of each CDR3. The D gene is left open where the match is weak. Some rows mark clone size as missing; the rest say once, few, many or name a class of expanded clone.

v_gene,d_gene,abundance,j_gene,CDR3nt,CDR3aa
TRBV12-5,TRBD1,.,TRBJ2-5,TGTGCTAGTGGAAAGACAGGGCCCCAGGTAACCCAGTACTTC,CASGKTGPQVTQYF
TRBV4-1,.,.,TRBJ2-7,TGCGCCAGCAGCCTTAACGGGGCTCCATCCTACGAGCAGTACTTC,CASSLNGAPSYEQYF
TRBV5-1,TRBD1,.,TRBJ1-1,TGCGCCAGCAGCTTGGGGGACAGGGTTGGACGCACTGAAGCTTTCTTT,CASSLGDRVGRTEAFF
TRBV20-1,.,.,TRBJ2-1,TGCAGTGCTAAGTACAATGAGCAGTTCTTC,CSAKYNEQFF
TRBV30,TRBD1,few,TRBJ2-5,TGTGCCTGGATACAGGGGCAGACCCAGTACTTC,CAWIQGQTQYF
TRBV10-3,TRBD2,.,TRBJ2-1,TGTGCCATCAGTCCCGGGGTAGCGGGGGGGGTCGGTGAGCAGTTCTTC,CAISPGVAGGVGEQFF
TRBV20-1,.,.,TRBJ2-1,TGCAGTGCTAGATCTCGAGGTGAGCAGTTCTTC,CSARSRGEQFF
TRBV6-1,TRBD1,few,TRBJ1-4,TGTGCCAGCAAGGGACAGGGTAGTAATGAAAAACTGTTTTTT,CASKGQGSNEKLFF
TRBV27,.,once,TRBJ1-1,TGTGCCAGCAGTCCTCGGATCTGGAACACTGAAGCTTTCTTT,CASSPRIWNTEAFF
TRBV10-2,.,once,TRBJ1-1,TGCGCCAGCAGTGTTTCCACTGAAGCTTTCTTT,CASSVSTEAFF
TRBV6-5,TRBD2,.,TRBJ2-5,TGTGCCAGCAGTCGGACTAGCGGGATTTTAGAGACCCAGTACTTC,CASSRTSGILETQYF
TRBV7-2,TRBD1,.,TRBJ2-3,TGTGCCAGCAGTCCATTTCAGGGGGCTGGGGCAGATACGCAGTATTTT,CASSPFQGAGADTQYF
TRBV6-1,.,.,TRBJ1-2,TGTGCCAGCAGTGAAGTCCCGAACGGGTTTGGCTACACCTTC,CASSEVPNGFGYTF
TRBV11-2,.,.,TRBJ2-1,TGTGCCAGCAGCTTAATCCGGGGGCGAGGCTACAATGAGCAGTTCTTC,CASSLIRGRGYNEQFF
TRBV7-9,.,.,TRBJ2-2,TGTGCCAGCAGCTATTTTTCCTACCGGGGGGCAGGGAACACCGGGGAGCTGTTTTTT,CASSYFSYRGAGNTGELFF
TRBV7-9,TRBD2,.,TRBJ2-7,TGTGCCAGCAGCTTCTCGACTAGCAACCCACTCTACGAGCAGTACTTC,CASSFSTSNPLYEQYF
TRBV15,.,.,TRBJ1-5,TGTGCCACCAGCCCCCGGAATCAGCCCCAGCATTTT,CATSPRNQPQHF
TRBV11-2,TRBD1,.,TRBJ2-5,TGTGCCAGCAGCTTAGATCCCACAGGGGTTCAAGAGACCCAGTACTTC,CASSLDPTGVQETQYF
TRBV4-1,.,.,TRBJ1-5,TGCGCCAGCAGCCTGGAGGGGGGCTATAGCAATCAGCCCCAGCATTTT,CASSLEGGYSNQPQHF
TRBV9,TRBD2,.,TRBJ2-1,TGTGCCAGCAGGTACAAGGTAGCGGGAGTAACTGAGCAGTTCTTC,CASRYKVAGVTEQFF
TRBV6-1,.,.,TRBJ2-1,TGTGCCAGCACCTTAATAACCAATGAGCAGTTCTTC,CASTLITNEQFF
TRBV7-2,TRBD1,few,TRBJ1-5,TGTGCCAGCAGCTTAGCGTTTGACAGGGCAAATCAGCCCCAGCATTTT,CASSLAFDRANQPQHF
TRBV2,.,.,TRBJ1-3,TGTGCCTACGGAAACGATGGAAACACCATATATTTT,CAYGNDGNTIYF
TRBV5-1,TRBD2,.,TRBJ2-3,TGCGCCAGTTCGACTAGCGGGGGCACAGATACGCAGTATTTT,CASSTSGGTDTQYF
TRBV7-2,TRBD1,.,TRBJ2-7,TGTGCCAGCAGCTTGGACGGGACAGGGGGCTACGAGCAGTACTTC,CASSLDGTGGYEQYF
TRBV19,TRBD1,.,TRBJ1-1,TGTGCCAGTAGTAGCCGGGACAGATCAACGACTGAAGCTTTCTTT,CASSSRDRSTTEAFF
TRBV7-2,.,.,TRBJ2-3,TGTGCCAGCAGCCCAATGGTTAGCACAGATACGCAGTATTTT,CASSPMVSTDTQYF
TRBV5-1,TRBD1,.,TRBJ2-6,TGCGCCAGCAGCCTGACTGGGACAGGGGACTCTGGGGCCAACGTCCTGACTTTC,CASSLTGTGDSGANVLTF
TRBV30,TRBD1,once,TRBJ2-3,TGTGCCTGGACTAAGGGGGCGACAGATACGCAGTATTTT,CAWTKGATDTQYF
TRBV6-5,TRBD2,.,TRBJ2-5,TGTGCCAGCAGTAACCGACTAGCGGGGGTTGGGACCCAGTACTTC,CASSNRLAGVGTQYF
TRBV29-1,.,.,TRBJ2-7,TGCAGCGCCGGACCTAGTTCTGGGTACGAGCAGTACTTC,CSAGPSSGYEQYF
TRBV5-8,.,.,TRBJ2-7,TGTGCCAGCAGCTTGGTGACCGTCTCCTACGAGCAGTACTTC,CASSLVTVSYEQYF
TRBV2,TRBD1,.,TRBJ1-5,TGTGCCAGCAGGTTCGACAGGGGGCGCAATCAGCCCCAGCATTTT,CASRFDRGRNQPQHF
TRBV10-3,TRBD1,.,TRBJ1-1,TGTGCCATCAGTGAGTCCACAGGGGGCCGGGAAGCTTTCTTT,CAISESTGGREAFF
TRBV6-5,.,.,TRBJ2-3,TGTGCCAGCAGGAGACAGCCGACCTCCACAGATACGCAGTATTTT,CASRRQPTSTDTQYF
TRBV5-1,.,.,TRBJ2-7,TGCGCCAGCAGCTTGGGGCGCCAGGGAGAGCAGTACTTC,CASSLGRQGEQYF
TRBV28,.,.,TRBJ1-2,TGTGCCAGCAGCATCCCAGGGTACAGGGAGGGCTACACCTTC,CASSIPGYREGYTF
TRBV7-6,TRBD2,.,TRBJ2-1,TGTGCCAGCAGCCCAGGGGCTAGCGGGGGGATAACCTACAATGAGCAGTTCTTC,CASSPGASGGITYNEQFF
TRBV10-2,TRBD2,.,TRBJ2-2,TGCGCCAGCCGAGGACTAGCGGGGGGAGGCAACACCGGGGAGCTGTTTTTT,CASRGLAGGGNTGELFF